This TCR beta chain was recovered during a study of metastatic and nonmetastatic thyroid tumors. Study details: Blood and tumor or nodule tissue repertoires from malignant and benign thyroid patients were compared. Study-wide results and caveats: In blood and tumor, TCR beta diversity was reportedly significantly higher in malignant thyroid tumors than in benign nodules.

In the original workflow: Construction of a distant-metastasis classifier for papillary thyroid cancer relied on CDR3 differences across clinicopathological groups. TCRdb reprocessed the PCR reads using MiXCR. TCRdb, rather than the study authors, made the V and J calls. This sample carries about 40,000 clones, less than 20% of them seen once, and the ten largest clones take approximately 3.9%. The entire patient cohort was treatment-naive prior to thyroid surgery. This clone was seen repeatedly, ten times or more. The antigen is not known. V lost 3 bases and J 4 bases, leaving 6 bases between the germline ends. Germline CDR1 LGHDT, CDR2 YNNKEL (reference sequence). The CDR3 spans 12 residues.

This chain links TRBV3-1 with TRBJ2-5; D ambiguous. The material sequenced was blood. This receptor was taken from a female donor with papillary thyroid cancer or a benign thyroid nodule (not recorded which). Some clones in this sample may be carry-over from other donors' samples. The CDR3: CASSHLIETQYF. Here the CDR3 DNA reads TGTGCCAGCAGCCATCTCATAGAGACCCAGTACTTC.